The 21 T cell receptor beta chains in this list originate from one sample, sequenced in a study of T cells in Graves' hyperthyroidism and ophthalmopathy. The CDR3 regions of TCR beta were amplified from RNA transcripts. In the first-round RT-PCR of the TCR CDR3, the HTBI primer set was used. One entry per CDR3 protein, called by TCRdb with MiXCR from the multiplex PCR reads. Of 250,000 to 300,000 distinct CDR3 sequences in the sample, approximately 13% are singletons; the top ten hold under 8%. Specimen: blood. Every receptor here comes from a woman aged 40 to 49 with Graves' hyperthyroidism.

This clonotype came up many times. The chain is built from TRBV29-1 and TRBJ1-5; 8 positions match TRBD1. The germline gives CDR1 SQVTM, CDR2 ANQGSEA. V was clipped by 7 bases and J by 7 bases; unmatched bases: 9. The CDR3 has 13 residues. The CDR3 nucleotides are TGCAGCGCCGGAGAAGCAGGGGGCCAGCCCCAGCATTTT. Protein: CSAGEAGGQPQHF.

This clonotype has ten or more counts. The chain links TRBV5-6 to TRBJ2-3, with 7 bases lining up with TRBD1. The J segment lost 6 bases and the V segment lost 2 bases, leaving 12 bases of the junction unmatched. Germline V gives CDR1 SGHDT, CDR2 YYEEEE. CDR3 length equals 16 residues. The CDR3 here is CASSFKPGQKSDTQYF. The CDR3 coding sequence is TGTGCCAGCAGCTTCAAACCGGGACAGAAATCCGATACGCAGTATTTT.

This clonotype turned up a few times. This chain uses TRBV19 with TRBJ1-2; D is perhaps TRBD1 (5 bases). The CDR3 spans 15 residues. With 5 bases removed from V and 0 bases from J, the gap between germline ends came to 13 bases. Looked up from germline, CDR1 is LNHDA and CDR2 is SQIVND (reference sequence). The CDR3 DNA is TGTGCCAGTAGTTCCCGGGACGCCTCTAACTATGGCTACACCTTC. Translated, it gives CASSSRDASNYGYTF. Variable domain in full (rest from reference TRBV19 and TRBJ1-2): DGGITQSPKYLFRKEGQNVTLSCEQNLNHDAMYWYRQDPGQGLRLIYYSQIVNDFQKGDIAEGYSVSREKKESFPLTVTSAQKNPTAFYLCASSSRDASNYGYTFGSGTRLTVV.

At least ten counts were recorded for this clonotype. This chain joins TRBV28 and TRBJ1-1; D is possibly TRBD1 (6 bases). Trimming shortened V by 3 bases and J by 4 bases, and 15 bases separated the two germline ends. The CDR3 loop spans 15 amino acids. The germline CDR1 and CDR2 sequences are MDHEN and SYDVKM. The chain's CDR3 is CASSFSGAWGTEAFF. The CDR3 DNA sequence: TGTGCCAGCAGTTTTTCGGGGGCTTGGGGCACTGAAGCTTTCTTT.

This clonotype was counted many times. Here the CDR3 reads CSARDTGTLYNEQFF. The CDR3 DNA reads as TGCAGTGCTAGAGATACCGGGACTCTTTACAATGAGCAGTTCTTC. V is TRBV20-1 and J is TRBJ2-1; a possible D gene is TRBD2 (6 bases). V was pared by 0 bases and J by 4 bases, with 13 bases between. This CDR3 is 15 amino acids long. Germline V gene data show CDR1 as DFQATT and CDR2 as SNEGSKA (reference sequence).

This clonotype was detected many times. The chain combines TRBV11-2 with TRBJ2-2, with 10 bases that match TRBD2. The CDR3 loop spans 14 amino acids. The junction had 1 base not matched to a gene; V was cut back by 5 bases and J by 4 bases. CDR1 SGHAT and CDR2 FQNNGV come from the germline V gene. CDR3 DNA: TGTGCCAGCAGCCGGACTAGCGGCACCGGGGAGCTGTTTTTT. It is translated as CASSRTSGTGELFF.

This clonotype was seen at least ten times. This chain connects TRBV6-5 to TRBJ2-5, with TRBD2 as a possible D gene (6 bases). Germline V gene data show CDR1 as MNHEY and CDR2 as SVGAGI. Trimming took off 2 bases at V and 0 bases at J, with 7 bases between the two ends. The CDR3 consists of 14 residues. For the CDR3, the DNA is TGTGCCAGCAGTTACGGGGGGAACCAAGAGACCCAGTACTTC. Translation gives CASSYGGNQETQYF.

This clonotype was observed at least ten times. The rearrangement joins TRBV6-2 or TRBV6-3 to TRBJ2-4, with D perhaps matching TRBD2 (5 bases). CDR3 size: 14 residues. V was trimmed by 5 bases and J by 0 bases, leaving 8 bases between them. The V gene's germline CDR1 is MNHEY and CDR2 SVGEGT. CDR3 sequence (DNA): TGTGCCAGCAGTCTGGCGGGAGCCAAAAACATTCAGTACTTC. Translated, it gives CASSLAGAKNIQYF.

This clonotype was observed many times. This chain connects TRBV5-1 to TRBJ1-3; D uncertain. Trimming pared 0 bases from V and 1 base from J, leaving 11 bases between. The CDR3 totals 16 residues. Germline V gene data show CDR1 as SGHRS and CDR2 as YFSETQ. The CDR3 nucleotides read TGCGCCAGCAGCTTGGGGGATCTGGGTTCTGGAAACACCATATATTTT. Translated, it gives CASSLGDLGSGNTIYF. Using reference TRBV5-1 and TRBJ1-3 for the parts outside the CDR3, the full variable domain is KAGVTQTPRYLIKTRGQQVTLSCSPISGHRSVSWYQQTPGQGLQFLFEYFSETQRNKGNFPGRFSGRQFSNSRSEMNVSTLELGDSALYLCASSLGDLGSGNTIYFGEGSWLTVV.

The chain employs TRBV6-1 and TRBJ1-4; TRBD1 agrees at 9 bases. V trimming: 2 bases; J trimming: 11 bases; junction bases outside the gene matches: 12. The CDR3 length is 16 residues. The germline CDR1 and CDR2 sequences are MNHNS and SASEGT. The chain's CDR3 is CASSEMGQGEMGKLFF. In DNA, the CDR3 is TGTGCCAGCAGTGAAATGGGACAGGGTGAAATGGGGAAACTGTTTTTT.

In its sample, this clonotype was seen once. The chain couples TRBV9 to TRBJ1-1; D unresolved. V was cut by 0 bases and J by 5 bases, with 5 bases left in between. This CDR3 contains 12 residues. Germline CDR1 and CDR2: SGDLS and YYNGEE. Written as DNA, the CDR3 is TGTGCCAGCAGCGTAGATTCTACTGAAGCTTTCTTT. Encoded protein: CASSVDSTEAFF. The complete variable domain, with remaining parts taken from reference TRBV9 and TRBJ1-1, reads DSGVTQTPKHLITATGQRVTLRCSPRSGDLSVYWYQQSLDQGLQFLIQYYNGEERAKGNILERFSAQQFPDLHSELNLSSLELGDSALYFCASSVDSTEAFFGQGTRLTVV.

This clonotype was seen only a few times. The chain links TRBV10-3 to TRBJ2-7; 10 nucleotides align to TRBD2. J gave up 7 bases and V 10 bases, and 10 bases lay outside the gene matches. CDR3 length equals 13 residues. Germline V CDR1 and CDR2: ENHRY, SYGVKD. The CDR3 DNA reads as TGTGCCACCGCAGCGGGAGGGCCTGAGGAGCAGTACTTC. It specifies CATAAGGPEEQYF.

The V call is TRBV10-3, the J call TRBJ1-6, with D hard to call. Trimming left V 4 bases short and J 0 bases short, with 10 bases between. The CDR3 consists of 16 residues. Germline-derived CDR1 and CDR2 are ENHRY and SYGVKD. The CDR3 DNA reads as TGTGCCATCAGTGTTTCCGGGAGCTCCTATAATTCACCCCTCCACTTT. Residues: CAISVSGSSYNSPLHF.

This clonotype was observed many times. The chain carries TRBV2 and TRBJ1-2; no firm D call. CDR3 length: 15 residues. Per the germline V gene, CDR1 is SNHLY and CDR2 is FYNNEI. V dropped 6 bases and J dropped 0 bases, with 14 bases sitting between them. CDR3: CASRSWISANYGYTF. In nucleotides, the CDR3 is TGTGCCAGCAGGTCATGGATTTCAGCTAACTATGGCTACACCTTC. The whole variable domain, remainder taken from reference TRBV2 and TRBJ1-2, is EPEVTQTPSHQVTQMGQEVILRCVPISNHLYFYWYRQILGQKVEFLVSFYNNEISEKSEIFDDQFSVERPDGSNFTLKIRSTKLEDSAMYFCASRSWISANYGYTFGSGTRLTVV.

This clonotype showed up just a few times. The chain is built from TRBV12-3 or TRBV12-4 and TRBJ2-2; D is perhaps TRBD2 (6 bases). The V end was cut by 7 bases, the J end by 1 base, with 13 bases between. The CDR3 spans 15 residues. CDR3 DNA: TGTGCCAGCATCCCGGGAGACCTGAACACCGGGGAGCTGTTTTTT. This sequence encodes CASIPGDLNTGELFF.

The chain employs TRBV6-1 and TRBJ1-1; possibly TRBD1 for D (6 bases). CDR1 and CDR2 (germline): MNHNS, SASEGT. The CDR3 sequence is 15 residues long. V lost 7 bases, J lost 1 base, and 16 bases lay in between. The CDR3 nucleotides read TGTGCCAGCAAGGGGGGGGACACTTCGAACACTGAAGCTTTCTTT. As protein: CASKGGDTSNTEAFF.

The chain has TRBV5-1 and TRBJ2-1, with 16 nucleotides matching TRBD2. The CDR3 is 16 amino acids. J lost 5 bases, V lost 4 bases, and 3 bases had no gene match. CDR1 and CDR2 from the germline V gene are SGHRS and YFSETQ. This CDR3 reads CASSPGTSGRDNEQFF. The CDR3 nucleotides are TGCGCCAGCAGCCCCGGGACTAGCGGGAGGGACAATGAGCAGTTCTTC.

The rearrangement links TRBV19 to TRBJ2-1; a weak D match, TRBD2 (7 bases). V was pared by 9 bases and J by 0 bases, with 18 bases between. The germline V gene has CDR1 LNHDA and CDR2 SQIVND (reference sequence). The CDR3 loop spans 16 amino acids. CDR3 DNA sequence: TGTGCCAGCGGGGGGCAGGGTACCCTCTCCTACAATGAGCAGTTCTTC. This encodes CASGGQGTLSYNEQFF.

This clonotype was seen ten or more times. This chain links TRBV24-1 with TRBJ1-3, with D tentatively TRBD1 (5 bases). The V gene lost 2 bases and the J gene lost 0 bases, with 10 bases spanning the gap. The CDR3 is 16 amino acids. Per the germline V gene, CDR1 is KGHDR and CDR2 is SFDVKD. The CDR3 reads CATSDSNRLSGNTIYF. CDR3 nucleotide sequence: TGTGCCACCAGTGATTCCAACAGGCTCTCTGGAAACACCATATATTTT.

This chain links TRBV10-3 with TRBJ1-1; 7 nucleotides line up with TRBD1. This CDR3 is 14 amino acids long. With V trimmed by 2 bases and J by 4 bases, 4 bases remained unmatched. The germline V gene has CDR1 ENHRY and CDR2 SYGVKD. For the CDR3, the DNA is TGTGCCATCAGTGAGATACAGGGGCCCACTGAAGCTTTCTTT. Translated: CAISEIQGPTEAFF.

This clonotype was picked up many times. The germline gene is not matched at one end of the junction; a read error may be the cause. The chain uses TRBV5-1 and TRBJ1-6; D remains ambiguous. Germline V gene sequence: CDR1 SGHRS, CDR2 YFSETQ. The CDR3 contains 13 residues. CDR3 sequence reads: CASSLGGISTLHF. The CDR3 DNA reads TGCGCCAGCAGCTTGGGGGGAATTTCAACCCTCCACTTT. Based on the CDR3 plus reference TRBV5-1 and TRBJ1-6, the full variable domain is KAGVTQTPRYLIKTRGQQVTLSCSPISGHRSVSWYQQTPGQGLQFLFEYFSETQRNKGNFPGRFSGRQFSNSRSEMNVSTLELGDSALYLCASSLGGISTLHFGNGTRLTVT.